Included here is one TCR beta chain sequence, with context. Its antigen remains unknown. The source of the sample is a study of shared clonotypes between healthy human individuals. Some 30,000 T cell genomes, or approximately 190 ng DNA, went into the sorted-subset replicate PCRs. Sequencing was performed with immunoSEQ multiplex PCR; in TCRdb, only in-frame clones are kept and a portion is missing. The sample gives 2 million to 2.5 million clones, just over 90% of which show up once; roughly 0.36% is in the top ten. The CDR3 is 11 amino acids. CDR1 is DFQATT and CDR2 is SNEGSKA in the germline V gene (reference sequence). V dropped 8 bases and J dropped 7 bases, with 11 bases sitting between them. Study conclusions and caveats: It was the non-shared clonotypes that had lower generation probabilities than clonotypes shared by all four donors.

The source of this sequence is a man in his late teens or twenties in good health. Some clones in this sample may be carry-over from other donors' samples. The chain uses TRBV20-1 and TRBJ1-4; D remains unclear. Sequences were obtained from naive CD4+ T cells from PBMCs. Described subset: CD45RA+ positively selected. CDR3 coding DNA: TGCAGTCCCCTCATTGGTGAAAAACTGTTTTTT. It yields the protein CSPLIGEKLFF.